This passage covers 20 T cell receptor beta chains from one sample sequenced in a study of neurological immune-mediated disorders. In TCRdb, the 5' RACE reads were re-called with MiXCR into one record per CDR3 protein. The sample has 70,000 or so distinct CDR3 sequences, 2.5% to 4% seen once. The sample was PBMCs. The receptor set was obtained from a woman in her 50s with multiple sclerosis.

A few counts support this clonotype. Since a much larger clone is just one base distant, this may be a read error. The chain combines TRBV19 with TRBJ2-2; 7 nucleotides agree with TRBD2. The CDR3 is 13 residues long. Germline V gene sequence: CDR1 LNHDA, CDR2 SQIVND (reference sequence). The DNA of the CDR3 is TGTGCCAGTAGAGGGAGGGGCTCCGGGGCGCTGTTTTTT. Translation: CASRGRGSGALFF. The complete variable domain, with remaining parts taken from reference TRBV19 and TRBJ2-2, reads DGGITQSPKYLFRKEGQNVTLSCEQNLNHDAMYWYRQDPGQGLRLIYYSQIVNDFQKGDIAEGYSVSREKKESFPLTVTSAQKNPTAFYLCASRGRGSGALFFGEGSRLTVL.

This clonotype was found many times. The rearrangement joins TRBV4-3 to TRBJ1-1, with unresolved D. Germline V lookup: CDR1 LGHNA, CDR2 YSLEER. The CDR3 is 17 residues long. V dropped 0 bases and J dropped 0 bases, with 14 bases sitting between them. DNA of the CDR3: TGCGCCAGCAGCCAAGATCCCCGGTCGGGGATGAACACTGAAGCTTTCTTT. Encoded protein: CASSQDPRSGMNTEAFF.

There are many counts of this clonotype. The chain combines TRBV7-9 with TRBJ1-2; no clear D gene. This CDR3 has 14 amino acids. Looked up from germline, CDR1 is SEHNR and CDR2 is FQNEAQ (reference sequence). V was pared by 3 bases and J by 2 bases, with 10 bases between. The chain's CDR3 is CASSFSSGNYGYTF. The CDR3 DNA is TGTGCCAGCAGCTTCTCGTCGGGGAACTATGGCTACACCTTC. The full variable domain, rest sourced from reference TRBV7-9 and TRBJ1-2, is DTGVSQNPRHKITKRGQNVTFRCDPISEHNRLYWYRQTLGQGPEFLTYFQNEAQLEKSRLLSDRFSAERPKGSFSTLEIQRTEQGDSAMYLCASSFSSGNYGYTFGSGTRLTVV.

Ten or more counts support this clonotype. This rearrangement joins TRBV20-1 to TRBJ1-2, with 7 nucleotides matching TRBD1. Per the germline V gene, CDR1 is DFQATT and CDR2 is SNEGSKA (reference sequence). Trimming cost V 4 bases and J 8 bases; bases outside gene matches: 10. There are 13 residues in the CDR3. Here the CDR3 reads CSATYRGSGGYTF. CDR3 sequence (DNA): TGCAGTGCTACATACAGGGGATCGGGAGGCTACACCTTC.

This clonotype has a count of ten or more. The chain carries TRBV12-3 or TRBV12-4 and TRBJ2-7, with TRBD2 as a possible D gene (6 bases). The CDR3 runs to 14 residues. Trimming removed 6 bases at V and 6 bases at J, with 18 bases between. The CDR3 sequence: CASRHRDFKLEQYF. Written as DNA, the CDR3 is TGTGCCAGCAGACATCGGGACTTTAAACTCGAGCAGTACTTC.

This clonotype was observed at least ten times. The chain has TRBV20-1 and TRBJ1-1, with D uncertain. The V end was cut by 5 bases, the J end by 2 bases, with 15 bases between. Germline lookup yields CDR1 DFQATT and CDR2 SNEGSKA (reference sequence). The CDR3 is 14 amino acids. The CDR3 coding sequence is TGCAGTGCTCCCCGCGGGGTCTATAACACTGAAGCTTTCTTT. It codes for CSAPRGVYNTEAFF.

This clonotype appeared many times. The chain recombines TRBV5-1 with TRBJ1-1; D may be TRBD1 (6 bases). The CDR3 covers 13 residues. Looked up from germline, CDR1 is SGHRS and CDR2 is YFSETQ. Trimming removed 0 bases from V and 3 bases from J, with 6 bases in between. Here the CDR3 reads CASSLGTDTEAFF. In DNA form, the CDR3 reads TGCGCCAGCAGCTTGGGGACAGACACTGAAGCTTTCTTT.

This clonotype was seen ten or more times. The V call is TRBV15, the J call TRBJ2-5; 8 positions match TRBD2. Trimming at V came to 1 base and at J to 5 bases, leaving 12 bases not matched to a gene. The CDR3 is 17 amino acids. Germline CDR1 and CDR2: LNHNV and YYDKDF (reference sequence). The CDR3 nucleotides read TGTGCCACCAGCAGAGGATTGAACAGCGGGAGACAGGAGACCCAGTACTTC. Its translation: CATSRGLNSGRQETQYF.

This clonotype has at least ten counts. The chain links TRBV5-1 to TRBJ2-3; 8 bases agree with TRBD2. The CDR3 has 14 amino acids. Unmatched junction bases numbered 4, after V lost 7 bases and J lost 0 bases. Germline lookup yields CDR1 SGHRS and CDR2 YFSETQ. The DNA of the CDR3 is TGCGCCAGCCTCCGGGGGGGTAGCACAGATACGCAGTATTTT. Its protein is CASLRGGSTDTQYF.

This clonotype appeared a few times. Possible read error: a much larger clone is one base away. The chain couples TRBV5-1 to TRBJ1-6, with TRBD1 matching over 7 bases. This CDR3 has 15 residues. Germline V gene data show CDR1 as SGHRS and CDR2 as YFSETQ. Here the CDR3 reads CASSGGDSRYSPLNF. The CDR3 DNA sequence: TGCGCCAGCAGCGGCGGGGACAGCCGATATTCACCCCTCAACTTT.

This clonotype has at least ten counts. This sequence joins TRBV12-3 or TRBV12-4 and TRBJ2-3; tentatively, D is TRBD2 (5 bases). CDR3 length equals 16 residues. V was trimmed by 3 bases and J by 3 bases, leaving 16 bases between them. Here the CDR3 reads CASSFEFLGETDTQYF. The CDR3 region has the DNA TGTGCCAGCAGTTTCGAGTTTCTCGGGGAGACAGATACGCAGTATTTT.

The chain combines TRBV28 with TRBJ2-2; 14 bases are a match to TRBD2. Germline loops: CDR1 MDHEN, CDR2 SYDVKM. After removal of 0 bases from V and 4 bases from J, the junction contained 16 bases not matched to a gene. This CDR3 is 22 amino acids long. The CDR3, as DNA: TGTGCCAGCAGTTTATGGACTAGCGGGAGGGCGGGGGCTCACGGACGCACCGGGGAGCTGTTTTTT. This sequence encodes CASSLWTSGRAGAHGRTGELFF.

The sample holds many counts of this clonotype. This sequence joins TRBV28 and TRBJ1-5; tentative D call: TRBD1 (5 bases). Trimming removed 3 bases from V and 7 bases from J, with 16 bases in between. Germline values: CDR1 MDHEN, CDR2 SYDVKM. This CDR3 is 15 amino acids long. The CDR3 reads CASSFPGIQGQPQHF. CDR3 DNA sequence: TGTGCCAGCAGTTTTCCAGGGATCCAAGGGCAGCCCCAGCATTTT.

This clonotype has ten or more counts. The genes are TRBV29-1 and TRBJ2-7; D assignment may be TRBD1 or TRBD2 (5 bases each). The CDR3 covers 12 residues. V lost 4 bases, J lost 7 bases, and 14 bases lay in between. Germline V gene lookup returns CDR1 SQVTM and CDR2 ANQGSEA. DNA of the CDR3: TGCAGCGTTGGGGCAGGGACGGAGGAGCAGTACTTC. Its protein product is CSVGAGTEEQYF.

This clonotype was counted at least ten times. This chain connects TRBV7-2 to TRBJ2-1, with 7 bases that match TRBD2. The junction had 3 bases not matched to a gene; V was cut back by 1 base and J by 3 bases. Germline lookup yields CDR1 SGHTA and CDR2 FQGNSA. This CDR3 region has 15 residues. CDR3 loop: CASSLGTSDYNEQFF. In DNA form, the CDR3 reads TGTGCCAGCAGCTTAGGCACTAGCGACTACAATGAGCAGTTCTTC.

At least ten counts were recorded for this clonotype. The chain employs TRBV7-2 and TRBJ2-1; a weak D match, TRBD1 (6 bases). V was trimmed by 3 bases and J by 9 bases, leaving 15 bases between them. The CDR3 is 14 amino acids. Germline V lookup: CDR1 SGHTA, CDR2 FQGNSA. The CDR3 DNA reads as TGTGCCAGCAGCTTTGGGGGCATTCCAGCTGAGCAGTTCTTC. Amino acid sequence: CASSFGGIPAEQFF.

The sample holds many counts of this clonotype. CDR3 in DNA: TGTGCCAGCAGTGATTGGGGACAGGGATTGAGAAACACCATATATTTT. This translates into CASSDWGQGLRNTIYF. The genes are TRBV6-1 and TRBJ1-3; 9 bases fit TRBD1. The CDR3 spans 16 residues. Trimming at V came to 3 bases and at J to 5 bases, leaving 8 bases not matched to a gene. CDR1 is MNHNS, CDR2 SASEGT, per germline.

This clonotype was seen at least ten times. The J gene is TRBJ1-2, the V gene TRBV7-9, with 7 bases lining up with TRBD1. J was trimmed by 0 bases and V by 5 bases; bases with no gene match: 3. The CDR3 extends over 14 amino acids. Germline CDR1 reads SEHNR; CDR2 reads FQNEAQ (reference sequence). CDR3: CASSKGTANYGYTF. In DNA form, the CDR3 reads TGTGCCAGCAGCAAAGGGACAGCTAACTATGGCTACACCTTC.

This clonotype was observed many times. This chain uses TRBV20-1 with TRBJ1-3; D remains unclear. The CDR3 is 13 amino acids. Germline CDR1 and CDR2: DFQATT and SNEGSKA (reference sequence). V dropped 5 bases and J dropped 4 bases, with 12 bases sitting between them. DNA of the CDR3: TGCAGTGCTCTTAGAAACCCGGGAAACACCATATATTTT. Translation: CSALRNPGNTIYF.

This clonotype was detected ten times or more. CDR3 bases: TGCGCCACCGCACAGGAGACCAACACTGAAGCTTTCTTT. It translates to CATAQETNTEAFF. The gene calls are TRBV5-1 and TRBJ1-1; perhaps TRBD1 as D (5 bases). The V gene lost 9 bases and the J gene lost 2 bases, with 14 bases spanning the gap. The CDR3 runs 13 residues. Germline V gene data show CDR1 as SGHRS and CDR2 as YFSETQ.